The 14 T cell receptor beta chains in this list originate from one sample, sequenced in a study of T cell changes during pregnancy in multiple sclerosis. Data came from immunoSEQ multiplex PCR; TCRdb stores just in-frame clones and leaves some out. The sample consists of 55,000 to 65,000 clones, roughly 92% of them appearing once. The specimen comprised CD8+ T cells from peripheral blood mononuclear cells, sampled in the third trimester of pregnancy. Receptor source: a female donor with multiple sclerosis, enrolled in a pregnancy study.

This rearrangement joins TRBV27 to TRBJ2-7; D gene unclear. The germline V and J ends were trimmed by 0 bases and 1 base, with 10 bases remaining between them. Germline V lookup: CDR1 MNHEY, CDR2 SMNVEV (reference sequence). The CDR3 has 15 residues. The CDR3 protein is CASSLSGGPSYEQYF. CDR3 nucleotides: TGTGCCAGCAGTTTATCAGGCGGCCCTTCCTACGAGCAGTACTTC.

V gene TRBV4-1 combines with J gene TRBJ2-7; 10 nucleotides match TRBD2. With V trimmed by 4 bases and J by 4 bases, 7 bases remained unmatched. Germline V gene lookup returns CDR1 MGHRA and CDR2 YSYEKL. This CDR3 has 15 residues. The CDR3 nucleotides are TGCGCCAGCAGCCTGGTAACTAGCGGGACTTACGAGCAGTACTTC. Its translation: CASSLVTSGTYEQYF.

The chain uses TRBV27 and TRBJ2-1, with D perhaps matching TRBD2 (5 bases). CDR1 MNHEY and CDR2 SMNVEV come from the germline V gene (reference sequence). CDR3 length: 14 amino acids. Trimming stripped 5 bases from V and 9 bases from J, with 17 bases between. Here the CDR3 DNA reads TGTGCCAGCAGTCCTACCCCCATGAGGGCTGAGCAGTTCTTC. Translated: CASSPTPMRAEQFF.

As concerns this clone: Other DNA variants within this sample encode the same CDR3. The rearrangement links TRBV19 to TRBJ2-1; a possible D gene is TRBD2 (6 bases). CDR3 length: 15 residues. Trimming shortened V by 3 bases and J by 0 bases, and 9 bases separated the two germline ends. The V gene's germline CDR1 is LNHDA and CDR2 SQIVND (reference sequence). The CDR3 is CASSISGSSYNEQFF. The CDR3 DNA follows: TGTGCCAGTAGTATTAGCGGAAGCTCCTACAATGAGCAGTTCTTC.

The chain couples TRBV9 to TRBJ2-1, with TRBD2 identical over 7 bases. V lost 2 bases, J lost 7 bases, and 6 bases stayed unmatched. The CDR3 sequence is 14 residues long. Germline CDR1 is SGDLS and CDR2 is YYNGEE. CDR3: CASSVGTTLNEQFF. The CDR3, as DNA: TGTGCCAGCAGCGTGGGGACTACCTTAAATGAGCAGTTCTTC.

The genes are TRBV4-1 and TRBJ2-7; 7 nucleotides align to TRBD1. Losses at the gene ends were 0 bases for V and 3 bases for J; bases not matched to a gene: 5. The CDR3 is made up of 15 amino acids. Germline CDR1 and CDR2: MGHRA and YSYEKL. The CDR3 sequence is CASSQDLTGLYEQYF. In DNA form, the CDR3 reads TGCGCCAGCAGCCAAGATCTGACAGGGCTCTACGAGCAGTACTTC.

V usage is TRBV28 and J usage is TRBJ1-2, with D possibly TRBD1 on 5 matching bases. This CDR3 is 12 amino acids long. CDR1 is MDHEN, CDR2 SYDVKM, per germline. V was pared by 5 bases and J by 4 bases, with 8 bases between. The CDR3: CASSGRAYGYTF. DNA for the CDR3: TGTGCCAGCAGTGGCAGGGCCTATGGCTACACCTTC.

The chain employs TRBV29-1 and TRBJ1-5; D might be TRBD1 (5 bases). Trimming stripped 6 bases from V and 4 bases from J, with 19 bases between. The CDR3 runs to 15 residues. CDR1 and CDR2 (germline): SQVTM, ANQGSEA. The CDR3 loop reads CSVGRGGGENQPQHF. In DNA, the CDR3 is TGCAGCGTCGGACGGGGGGGAGGAGAGAATCAGCCCCAGCATTTT.

The CDR3 spells CASSMGLVNEQFF. DNA of the CDR3: TGTGCCAGTAGTATGGGGCTAGTCAATGAGCAGTTCTTC. The chain uses TRBV19 and TRBJ2-1; maybe TRBD1 (5 bases). The CDR3 spans 13 residues. Germline CDR1 LNHDA, CDR2 SQIVND (reference sequence). V gave up 3 bases and J gave up 6 bases, with 9 bases separating them.

The chain joins TRBV12-5 to TRBJ1-2, with D possibly being TRBD1 (5 bases). Germline loops: CDR1 LGHNT, CDR2 FRNRAP. Trimming removed 2 bases from V and 6 bases from J, with 25 bases in between. The length of the CDR3 is 18 residues. As DNA, the CDR3 is TGTGCTAGTGGTTTGCCCCTGGTGGCACGGGGGGGGGATGATGGCTACACCTTC. Its protein product is CASGLPLVARGGDDGYTF.

The chain uses TRBV5-1 and TRBJ1-2, with 7 bases fitting TRBD1. Germline V gene lookup returns CDR1 SGHRS and CDR2 YFSETQ. V dropped 4 bases and J dropped 7; count of bases not matched to a gene: 10. The CDR3 extends over 14 amino acids. CDR3 sequence reads: CASSPDRALGGYTF. The CDR3 DNA sequence: TGCGCCAGCAGCCCCGACAGGGCCCTCGGTGGCTACACCTTC.

The chain is built from TRBV4-1 and TRBJ2-7; a weak D match, TRBD1 (5 bases). The V end lost 4 bases, the J end lost 0 bases, and 13 bases lay between the germline ends. CDR3 length equals 15 residues. CDR1 and CDR2 (germline): MGHRA, YSYEKL. This chain's CDR3 is CASSPRTPSSYEQYF. CDR3 nucleotide sequence: TGCGCCAGCAGCCCGAGGACACCGAGCTCCTACGAGCAGTACTTC.

The chain uses TRBV6-1 and TRBJ2-5; perhaps TRBD2 as D (5 bases). Deletions cut 6 bases from V and 6 bases from J, with 17 bases between. This CDR3 has 14 residues. Germline loops: CDR1 MNHNS, CDR2 SASEGT. CDR3 coding DNA: TGTGCCAGCAGCGCCTTACACGGGGAGCAGACCCAGTACTTC. Amino acid sequence: CASSALHGEQTQYF.

The chain employs TRBV11-2 and TRBJ1-2; TRBD1 might be the D (6 bases). The V end lost 0 bases, the J end lost 4 bases, and 12 bases lay between the germline ends. CDR3 size: 15 residues. Germline V gives CDR1 SGHAT, CDR2 FQNNGV. For the CDR3, the DNA is TGTGCCAGCAGCTTAGAGGCAGGGGTGAGCTATGGCTACACCTTC. Translation: CASSLEAGVSYGYTF.